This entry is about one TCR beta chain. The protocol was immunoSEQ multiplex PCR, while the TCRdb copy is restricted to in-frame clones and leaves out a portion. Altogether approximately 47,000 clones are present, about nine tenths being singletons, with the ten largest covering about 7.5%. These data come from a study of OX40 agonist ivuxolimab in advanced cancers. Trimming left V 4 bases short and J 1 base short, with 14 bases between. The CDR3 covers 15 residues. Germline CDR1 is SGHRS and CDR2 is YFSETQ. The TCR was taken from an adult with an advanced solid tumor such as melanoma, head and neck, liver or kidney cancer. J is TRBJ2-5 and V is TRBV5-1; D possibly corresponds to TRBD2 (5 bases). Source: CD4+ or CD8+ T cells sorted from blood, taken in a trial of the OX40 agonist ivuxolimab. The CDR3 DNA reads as TGCGCCAGCAGCCAGATTAGGACTCTCCAAGAGACCCAGTACTTC. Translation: CASSQIRTLQETQYF.